What follows describes a single TCR beta chain. Its antigen is as yet unknown. Regarding treatment: roughly 11-day PBMC culture with coronavirus spike peptide pools or control peptides (ViraFEST assay). More than 1.5 million PBMCs went into each well for culture with 9.5 to 10 IU/ml IL-2 and about 10 ug/ml peptide pools. This entry is derived from a study of vaccination and CD4 T cells after COVID-19. The overall study: Cells were stimulated with overlapping spike peptide pools from SARS-CoV-2, HCoV-NL63, HCoV-OC43 and HCoV-229E.

Trimming cost V 5 bases and J 10 bases; bases outside gene matches: 7. This CDR3 contains 12 residues. Germline-derived CDR1 and CDR2 are SGHTA and FQGNSA. With the Oncomine TCR Beta short-read assay, DNA from cultured CD4+ T cells was sequenced. Via MiXCR, TCRdb re-called the PCR reads, giving one row per CDR3 protein. The sample gives about 20,000 distinct CDR3 sequences, 26% of which show up once; about a tenth is in the top ten. The J gene is TRBJ1-2, the V gene TRBV7-2; 7 nucleotides align to TRBD1. This sequence originates from a human donor with COVID-19. Sequencing input: cultured CD4+ T cells from blood. CDR3 protein: CASSTGTAYYTF. For the CDR3, the DNA is TGTGCCAGCAGCACCGGGACAGCTTACTACACCTTC.